This T cell receptor beta chain was identified in a study of blood T cells in healthy people across ages. Study findings and constraints: Aged donors had fewer naive CD4+ cells and lower diversity than long-lived donors.

The donors, all healthy, were Caucasians living in Russia, aged about 6 to 90. Total RNA was extracted at no less than 5.5 micrograms per sample. This clonotype has a handful of counts. Antigen unknown. A second about 6 to 12 cycle PCR used barcoded and J-beta primers. Template switching added a 12-random-nucleotide identifier to every cDNA molecule. TCRdb independently ran MiXCR on the 5' RACE reads; one entry per CDR3 protein. The sample has about 1 million distinct CDR3 sequences; under 30% are singletons. Germline V gene sequence: CDR1 MGHRA, CDR2 YSYEKL. With V trimmed by 5 bases and J by 7 bases, 8 bases remained unmatched. This CDR3 is built from 14 residues. These data were also reused for a study on T cells of mothers and their children.

This sequence was found in a girl aged 2-10 years in good health. The chain employs TRBV4-1 and TRBJ1-3, with TRBD1 matching 7 bases. The sample consisted of blood. CDR3 DNA: TGCGCCAGCAGCTCTCGACAGGGTTCGAACACCATATATTTT. Protein product: CASSSRQGSNTIYF.